The entry that follows covers one T cell receptor beta chain sequence. Being one base from a much bigger clone, this may be a read error. The data are from a study of blood T cell repertoires in COVID-19. Study information: Both acute and convalescent COVID-19 samples were obtained from the United States, Italy and Spain. T cells, B-cell-depleted T cells, or PBMCs provided the cDNA or gDNA that served as material.

In the authors' methods: The authors estimated nucleated cell counts from reference gene primer amplification. The assay was immunoSEQ multiplex PCR, and TCRdb's table has in-frame clones only and misses some. For V, J and clone size, that table is used; D and trimming come from the DNA. There are about 120,000 clones in the sample; over 60% occur only once, and 1.5% to 2% lies in the top ten. Between the trimmed V and J ends, which lost 4 bases and 3 bases, there was a span of 8 bases. The germline CDR1 and CDR2 sequences are MDHEN and SYDVKM. The CDR3 covers 13 residues. The source material was peripheral blood. The origin of this receptor is a woman aged 70-85 years with acute or convalescent COVID-19. This chain links TRBV28 with TRBJ2-3, with TRBD1 as a possible D gene (6 bases). CDR3: CASSSTGTDTQYF. The CDR3 coding sequence is TGTGCCAGCAGTTCTACAGGGACAGATACGCAGTATTTT.